This T cell receptor (beta chain) was found in a study of blood T cells in healthy people across ages. The ends were cut back, 4 bases at V and 6 bases at J, with 16 bases in the middle. The CDR3 is 14 amino acids. From germline, CDR1 is DFQATT and CDR2 SNEGSKA (reference sequence). Study results and caveats: With unsorted PBMCs, a conclusive comparison of naive versus antigen-experienced cells was not possible. Among T cells, TCR beta diversity per million cells dropped roughly linearly as age rose. Both naive CD4+ cell counts and diversity were greater in long-lived donors than in aged donors.

As regards this clonotype: Its antigen remains unidentified.

For the second PCR, which ran for 7 to 11 cycles, a sample-barcoded 5' primer and a J-beta primer mix were used. MiXCR, applied by TCRdb to the 5' RACE reads, yields one record per CDR3 protein. Among about 2 million distinct CDR3 sequences listed, roughly 52% were seen once. The TCR sequence derives from a woman aged 40 to 49 in good health. The sample consisted of blood. V is TRBV20-1 and J is TRBJ2-1; no firm D call. The CDR3 DNA sequence: TGCAGTGCTAAGGATCGTAGGTGGATCAATGAGCAGTTCTTC. It codes for CSAKDRRWINEQFF.